This T cell receptor (beta chain) is drawn from a study of tumor-infiltrating lymphocytes in oesophageal squamous cell carcinoma (TCRdb year 2016). V and J lose 0 bases and 0 bases, and a span of 11 bases separates them. The CDR3 contains 17 residues, cysteine and phenylalanine counted. Just CDR3 DNA is preserved here, 51 bases in frame from base 1. From a lookup of the germline V gene (reference sequence), CDR1 and CDR2 are LNHNV and YYDKDF. As concerns this clonotype: This clone's antigen is unknown. The input lacks base qualities; no much larger clone sits a single base away.

The library was prepared using PCR. The data were produced on an Illumina HiSeq 2000. Starting from the raw public reads, TCRdb applied fastp trimming at Q25, assembled clones with MiXCR and retained in-frame beta chains. Identical CDR3 proteins give one entry, which carries the most common genes and DNA. This sample has 15,000 to 20,000 distinct CDR3 sequences in its table, and about two fifths of those were observed once. The ten largest clones add up to approximately 19% of the sample. The sequenced material came from esophageal tumor tissue. The origin of this receptor is a male donor with esophageal squamous cell carcinoma. The chain joins TRBV15 to TRBJ2-2; no confident D gene assignment can be made. Here the CDR3 is given as CATSRDSSAANTGELFF. The nucleotides read TGTGCCACCAGCAGAGATTCCTCAGCAGCGAACACCGGGGAGCTGTTTTTT.